This T cell receptor beta chain stems from a study of response to subunit inactivated influenza vaccine. Regarding the study as a whole: The authors suggested that every seasonal influenza vaccination recruits few new T cells.

As regards this clonotype: Antigen: not known.

V gave up 6 bases and J gave up 4 bases; unmatched junction bases: 4. CDR3 size: 13 residues. Germline lookup yields CDR1 DFQATT and CDR2 SNEGSKA (reference sequence). TCRdb itself ran the RT-PCR reads through MiXCR, one entry per CDR3 protein. This sample has more than 550,000 distinct CDR3 sequences, with 11% found just once. These data are also associated with another study on T cells expressing NK-cell markers. Per that paper: What made the TCR beta cDNA was 5'RACE template switching with UMIs.

The chain is built from TRBV20-1 and TRBJ1-4; the match to TRBD1 covers 8 bases. This sample comprised PBMCs from blood, obtained on the day of vaccination. The origin of this receptor is a man aged 45-65 years who received an inactivated influenza vaccine. CDR3 bases: TGCAGTGCGGGACAGGACGTTAATGAAAAACTGTTTTTT. Its protein product is CSAGQDVNEKLFF.